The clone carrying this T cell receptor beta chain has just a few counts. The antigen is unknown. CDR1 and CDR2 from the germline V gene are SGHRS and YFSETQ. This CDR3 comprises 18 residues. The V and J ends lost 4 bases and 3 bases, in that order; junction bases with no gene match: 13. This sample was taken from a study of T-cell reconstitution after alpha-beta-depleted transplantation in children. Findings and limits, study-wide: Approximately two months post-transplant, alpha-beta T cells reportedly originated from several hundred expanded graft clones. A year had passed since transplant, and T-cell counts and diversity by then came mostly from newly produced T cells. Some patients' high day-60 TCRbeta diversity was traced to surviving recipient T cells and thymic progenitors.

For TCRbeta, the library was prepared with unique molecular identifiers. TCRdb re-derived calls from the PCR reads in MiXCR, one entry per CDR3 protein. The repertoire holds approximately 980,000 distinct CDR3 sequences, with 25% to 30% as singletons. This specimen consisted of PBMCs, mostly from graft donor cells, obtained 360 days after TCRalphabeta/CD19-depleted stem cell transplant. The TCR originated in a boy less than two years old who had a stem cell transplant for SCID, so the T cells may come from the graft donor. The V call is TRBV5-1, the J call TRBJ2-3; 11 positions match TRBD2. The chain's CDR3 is CASSPPLLAGGRTDTQYF. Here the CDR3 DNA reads TGCGCCAGCAGCCCTCCCCTGCTAGCGGGGGGCAGGACAGATACGCAGTATTTT.